This TCR beta chain was sequenced during a study of shared clonotypes between healthy human individuals. It was CD45RO-negative cells, positively selected for CCR7, that made up naive CD8 cells, with terminally differentiated effector memory CD45RA+ cells excluded. Trimming pared 3 bases from V and 1 base from J, leaving 11 bases between. CDR1 is SGHTS and CDR2 is YDEGEE in the germline V gene. The CDR3 extends over 14 amino acids. Clones were read by immunoSEQ multiplex PCR, and TCRdb kept only the in-frame ones, dropping some. The sample records about 2.2 million clones, roughly 93% being singletons.

Sequenced material: naive CD8+ T cells from PBMCs. The TCR comes from a man between 18 and 35 years old in good health. Some clones in this sample may be carry-over from other donors' samples. V usage is TRBV5-8 and J usage is TRBJ2-7; D may correspond to TRBD1 or TRBD2 (5 bases each). The chain's CDR3 is CASSSGTASYEQYF. The CDR3 nucleotides read TGTGCCAGCAGCTCAGGGACGGCTTCCTACGAGCAGTACTTC.